The source of this T cell receptor beta chain is a study of CD8 T cells in Susac syndrome. Study-wide background: Within the sequenced Susac syndrome patient group, about six exhibited active disease and roughly 8 were in remission. The Susac syndrome patients were therapy-naive, on corticosteroids, or on intravenous immunoglobulin alone at blood draw. Study results and limitations: That the number of individuals in its TCR sequencing and HLA analysis was relatively small was acknowledged by the study.

The RNA, about 0.5 to 1 ug, was put through reverse transcription using random hexamers. The immunoSEQ assay covered 54 Vbeta and 13 Jbeta segments for CDR3. TCRdb analysed the immunoSEQ multiplex PCR reads with MiXCR anew, one entry per CDR3 protein. This table holds fewer than 85,000 distinct CDR3 sequences, 85% to 95% found once. In regard to this clonotype: Its antigen is currently unknown.

The V and J ends lost 0 bases and 5 bases respectively, with 13 bases between them. CDR1 and CDR2 (germline): MGHRA, YSYEKL. The CDR3 is 16 residues long. Sequencing used CD8+ T cells from PBMCs. The genes are TRBV4-1 and TRBJ1-4; D is ambiguous. The source of this sequence is a human donor with Susac syndrome. CDR3 DNA: TGCGCCAGCAGCCAAGATCCCGGAGCTTTCAATGAAAAACTGTTTTTT. Translated: CASSQDPGAFNEKLFF.